One sample yielded the 23 T cell receptor beta chains listed below, sequenced in a study of control samples from healthy donors and cancer patients. Sequencing was performed with immunoSEQ multiplex PCR; in TCRdb, only in-frame clones are kept and a portion is missing. The sample shows approximately 110,000 clones, roughly 89% of them seen only once. The sequencing input was blood. The source of these receptors is a woman between 45 and 65 years old in good health.

The V gene is TRBV2, the J gene TRBJ2-7; the match to TRBD1 covers 9 bases. There are 13 residues in the CDR3. V was pared by 8 bases and J by 6 bases, with 8 bases of the junction left unmatched. Germline lookup yields CDR1 SNHLY and CDR2 FYNNEI. In DNA form, the CDR3 reads TGTGCCAGCCTCAAACAGGGGGCAGGCGAGCAGTACTTC. It yields the protein CASLKQGAGEQYF. Full variable domain (missing parts from reference TRBV2 and TRBJ2-7): EPEVTQTPSHQVTQMGQEVILRCVPISNHLYFYWYRQILGQKVEFLVSFYNNEISEKSEIFDDQFSVERPDGSNFTLKIRSTKLEDSAMYFCASLKQGAGEQYFGPGTRLTVT.

This chain connects TRBV5-5 to TRBJ1-1; no definite D call. Germline V lookup: CDR1 SGHKS, CDR2 YYEKEE (reference sequence). CDR3 length: 12 amino acids. Trimming cost V 6 bases and J 4 bases, with 10 bases left between them. CDR3 in amino acids: CASIDLGTEAFF. The CDR3 region has the DNA TGTGCCAGCATCGACCTGGGCACTGAAGCTTTCTTT.

V is TRBV7-6 and J is TRBJ2-5, with D possibly being TRBD2 (6 bases). V was pared by 5 bases and J by 5 bases, with 18 bases between. The CDR3 has 15 amino acids. Germline V gene data show CDR1 as SGHVS and CDR2 as FNYEAQ. This CDR3 is CASSPGDFLQETQYF. The CDR3 DNA reads TGTGCCAGCAGCCCGGGGGACTTTCTTCAGGAGACCCAGTACTTC.

This clone was picked up one time. The chain combines TRBV27 with TRBJ1-5; 7 nucleotides line up with TRBD1. The CDR3 is 15 amino acids. Trimming took 5 bases from V and 6 from J; bases not matched to a gene: 10. Germline-derived CDR1 and CDR2 are MNHEY and SMNVEV (reference sequence). The CDR3 DNA follows: TGTGCCAGCAGTCCCCGGGAGGGGGCGGGTCAGCCCCAGCATTTT. Translated: CASSPREGAGQPQHF.

The chain is built from TRBV5-1 and TRBJ1-6, with a possible D match to TRBD1 (5 bases). V dropped 1 base and J dropped 6 bases, with 17 bases sitting between them. CDR1 and CDR2 (germline): SGHRS, YFSETQ. This CDR3 spans 17 amino acids. In nucleotides, the CDR3 is TGCGCCAGCAGCTTGTCTTTAGTCGGCCAGGGTAATTCACCCCTCCACTTT. Translation: CASSLSLVGQGNSPLHF.

CDR3 in amino acids: CASSQGSGPLNEKLFF. The CDR3 DNA reads as TGCGCCAGCAGCCAAGGCTCGGGTCCCCTTAATGAAAAACTGTTTTTT. The rearrangement joins TRBV4-1 to TRBJ1-4; no definite D call. Trimming took off 1 base at V and 4 bases at J, with 13 bases between the two ends. Germline CDR1 MGHRA, CDR2 YSYEKL. This CDR3 contains 16 residues.

The rearrangement uses TRBV12-3 or TRBV12-4 and TRBJ2-1; no clear D gene. Trimming left V 3 bases short and J 5 bases short, with 5 bases between. CDR3 length equals 12 residues. The CDR3 reads CASSFSHNEQFF. The CDR3 DNA reads as TGTGCCAGCAGTTTCAGCCACAATGAGCAGTTCTTC.

The chain uses TRBV19 and TRBJ1-3; no clear D. V dropped 2 bases and J dropped 0 bases, with 17 bases sitting between them. CDR3 length: 18 residues. Germline V gene data show CDR1 as LNHDA and CDR2 as SQIVND (reference sequence). The CDR3 is CASSIPPGEPFSGNTIYF. The CDR3 DNA reads as TGTGCCAGTAGTATACCCCCCGGCGAACCCTTCTCTGGAAACACCATATATTTT.

The CDR3 sequence is CASSPLFFSKEAFF. The CDR3 DNA is TGTGCCAGCAGTCCCCTATTCTTCTCGAAGGAAGCTTTCTTT. The chain has TRBV25-1 and TRBJ1-1, with D hard to call. V lost 5 bases to trimming and J lost 8 bases, with 18 bases between them. Germline V gives CDR1 MGHDK, CDR2 SYGVNS. CDR3 length: 14 residues.

A single count supports this clone. V gene TRBV29-1 combines with J gene TRBJ2-1, with a tentative D call TRBD2 (5 bases). CDR1 SQVTM and CDR2 ANQGSEA come from the germline V gene. This CDR3 has 19 amino acids. The V gene lost 4 bases and the J gene lost 8 bases, with 33 bases spanning the gap. The CDR3 region is CSVGSLERDGISVSYEQFF. CDR3 sequence (DNA): TGCAGCGTTGGATCGCTGGAGCGAGACGGGATCTCAGTGTCATATGAGCAGTTCTTC.

The J gene is TRBJ2-2, the V gene TRBV15, with 8 bases lining up with TRBD2. Per the germline V gene, CDR1 is LNHNV and CDR2 is YYDKDF (reference sequence). The V and J ends lost 9 bases and 1 base, in that order; junction bases with no gene match: 4. This CDR3 spans 14 amino acids. DNA of the CDR3: TGTGCCACAGGCGGGGGGCGGAACACCGGGGAGCTGTTTTTT. Protein sequence: CATGGGRNTGELFF.

Here the CDR3 reads CASSYSIAGSGNTIYF. DNA of the CDR3: TGTGCCAGCAGTTACTCGATTGCAGGCTCTGGAAACACCATATATTTT. The V and J genes are TRBV6-5 and TRBJ1-3; no clear D gene. The germline V gene has CDR1 MNHEY and CDR2 SVGAGI. V lost 0 bases and J lost 0, with 9 bases in between. The CDR3 has 16 amino acids.

The chain has TRBV4-1 and TRBJ2-3; D unresolved. Trimming stripped 4 bases from V and 8 bases from J, with 7 bases between. The CDR3 is 11 amino acids. Per germline, CDR1 MGHRA and CDR2 YSYEKL. In DNA, the CDR3 is TGCGCCAGCAGCCGAGGCGCTACGCAGTATTTT. Translation: CASSRGATQYF.

This chain joins TRBV6-5 and TRBJ1-2, with a possible D match to TRBD1 (6 bases). Trimming pared 0 bases from V and 4 bases from J, leaving 12 bases between. The V gene's germline CDR1 is MNHEY and CDR2 SVGAGI. This CDR3 is built from 15 residues. CDR3 nucleotide sequence: TGTGCCAGCAGTTACTCCGAGGACAGTGGCTATGGCTACACCTTC. This translates into CASSYSEDSGYGYTF.

The V call is TRBV19, the J call TRBJ2-3, with a weak D call TRBD1 (5 bases). This CDR3 spans 15 amino acids. With 5 bases removed from V and 1 base from J, the gap between germline ends came to 13 bases. In germline, CDR1 is LNHDA, CDR2 SQIVND (reference sequence). DNA of the CDR3: TGTGCCAGTAGTCCTAGGGGATGGGGCACAGATACGCAGTATTTT. Its protein is CASSPRGWGTDTQYF.

The V gene is TRBV30, the J gene TRBJ2-2; D is undetermined. Trimming removed 0 bases at V and 5 bases at J, with 7 bases between. From germline, CDR1 is GTSNPN and CDR2 SVGIG (reference sequence). CDR3 length: 13 residues. In DNA form, the CDR3 reads TGTGCCTGGAGTGTAGGAGATACCGGGGAGCTGTTTTTT. Encoded protein: CAWSVGDTGELFF.

The chain has TRBV14 and TRBJ2-5, with a weak D call TRBD1 (6 bases). The length of the CDR3 is 13 residues. CDR1 SGHDN and CDR2 FVKESK come from the germline V gene. The V gene lost 3 bases and the J gene lost 7 bases, with 12 bases spanning the gap. CDR3 coding DNA: TGTGCCAGCAGCCAGTGGACAGTGGGGACCCAGTACTTC. Residues: CASSQWTVGTQYF.

The gene calls are TRBV7-8 and TRBJ2-7, with D uncertain. The CDR3 runs to 16 residues. V lost 1 base and J lost 0, with 13 bases in between. Germline loops: CDR1 SGHVS, CDR2 FQNEAQ. The CDR3 here is CASSLEGIRSSYEQYV. CDR3 DNA sequence: TGTGCCAGCAGCTTAGAAGGAATCAGGAGCTCCTACGAGCAGTACGTC.

This clone was recorded only once. The J gene is TRBJ2-7, the V gene TRBV12-3 or TRBV12-4, with D hard to call. The CDR3 sequence is 12 residues long. The V end was cut by 4 bases, the J end by 0 bases, with 4 bases between. The CDR3 is CASSYSSYEQYF. The CDR3 coding sequence is TGTGCCAGCAGTTATTCCTCCTACGAGCAGTACTTC.

CDR3 in DNA: TGTGCCAGTAGTATCAGTACAGCCCCAGGAGAGACCCAGTACTTC. Protein sequence: CASSISTAPGETQYF. The chain couples TRBV19 to TRBJ2-5, with unresolved D. The CDR3 length is 15 residues. Per the germline V gene, CDR1 is LNHDA and CDR2 is SQIVND (reference sequence). Trimming pared 3 bases from V and 4 bases from J, leaving 15 bases between. The complete variable domain, with remaining parts taken from reference TRBV19 and TRBJ2-5, reads DGGITQSPKYLFRKEGQNVTLSCEQNLNHDAMYWYRQDPGQGLRLIYYSQIVNDFQKGDIAEGYSVSREKKESFPLTVTSAQKNPTAFYLCASSISTAPGETQYFGPGTRLLVL.

This chain uses TRBV7-9 with TRBJ1-2; no clear D gene. Trimming cost V 5 bases and J 2 bases, with 9 bases left between them. Germline CDR1 and CDR2: SEHNR and FQNEAQ (reference sequence). The CDR3 is 13 amino acids. CDR3 bases: TGTGCCAGCAGCCGGGATTGGAACTATGGCTACACCTTC. This translates into CASSRDWNYGYTF.

The chain employs TRBV24-1 and TRBJ2-5; TRBD1 is a possible D gene (6 bases). This CDR3 is built from 17 residues. V was cut by 4 bases and J by 0 bases, with 17 bases left in between. Germline assignment: CDR1 KGHDR and CDR2 SFDVKD. DNA for the CDR3: TGTGCCACCAGTGAAAAGCGGACAGCGCTGTACCAAGAGACCCAGTACTTC. This translates into CATSEKRTALYQETQYF.

This sequence joins TRBV7-9 and TRBJ2-1; TRBD2 agrees at 13 bases. Per the germline V gene, CDR1 is SEHNR and CDR2 is FQNEAQ (reference sequence). The CDR3 runs 17 residues. The trim removed 0 bases at V and 11 bases at J, leaving 10 bases unmatched. In DNA, the CDR3 is TGTGCCAGCAGCTTAGCACTAGCGGGAGGGCCGGGCCTAAAGCAGTTCTTC. The encoded protein is CASSLALAGGPGLKQFF.